The 11 T cell receptor beta chains given below trace back to one sample, sequenced in a study of blood T cells in healthy people across ages. Alongside a J-beta primer mix, a sample-barcoded 5' primer served in a second PCR lasting 7 to 11 cycles. From the 5' RACE reads, TCRdb called clonotypes with MiXCR, one entry per CDR3 protein. The sample carries around 520,000 distinct CDR3 sequences, about 25% recorded once. These same records also appear under a second study, on T cells of mothers and their children.

Source material: blood. The receptors come from a boy under 10 years old in good health.

This sequence joins TRBV7-9 and TRBJ1-4, with D tentatively TRBD1 (5 bases). Germline values: CDR1 SEHNR, CDR2 FQNEAQ (reference sequence). V gave up 5 bases and J gave up 7 bases, with 20 bases separating them. The CDR3 covers 16 residues. The CDR3 sequence is CASSPPGGESGEKLFF. DNA of the CDR3: TGTGCCAGCAGCCCTCCCGGGGGGGAAAGCGGTGAAAAACTGTTTTTT.

This clonotype was counted a few times. The chain carries TRBV29-1 and TRBJ2-1, with D tentatively TRBD2 (5 bases). The CDR3 sequence is 14 residues long. Germline CDR1 reads SQVTM; CDR2 reads ANQGSEA. Trimming removed 1 base at V and 8 bases at J, with 15 bases between. CDR3 residues: CSVEVRARWDEQFF. The DNA for the CDR3 is TGCAGCGTTGAAGTGAGGGCTAGATGGGATGAGCAGTTCTTC.

The rearrangement uses TRBV6-5 and TRBJ2-2; TRBD1 might be the D (6 bases). V dropped 7 bases and J dropped 8 bases, with 8 bases sitting between them. Germline V gene sequence: CDR1 MNHEY, CDR2 SVGAGI. This CDR3 contains 11 residues. In DNA, the CDR3 is TGTGCCAGCACGACAGGAGGGGAGCTGTTTTTT. Amino acids: CASTTGGELFF.

The rearrangement uses TRBV20-1 and TRBJ2-3; 10 bases line up with TRBD2. Losses at the gene ends were 6 bases for V and 7 bases for J; bases not matched to a gene: 10. Germline CDR1 and CDR2: DFQATT and SNEGSKA (reference sequence). This CDR3 comprises 14 residues. The CDR3 DNA is TGCAGTGCGCCCAGCGGGGGGGCCGCGAATACGCAGTATTTT. This encodes CSAPSGGAANTQYF.

The rearrangement joins TRBV12-3 or TRBV12-4 to TRBJ2-5; D may be TRBD2 (5 bases). The CDR3 has 15 residues. V was clipped by 1 base and J by 5 bases, with 14 bases between them. CDR3 protein: CASSLGEYEEETQYF. Written as DNA, the CDR3 is TGTGCCAGCAGTTTAGGGGAGTACGAGGAGGAGACCCAGTACTTC.

This clonotype was seen many times. The V and J genes are TRBV6-2 or TRBV6-3 and TRBJ1-1; D uncertain. The V gene lost 5 bases and the J gene lost 4 bases, with 8 bases spanning the gap. The CDR3 extends over 12 amino acids. Germline CDR1 MNHEY, CDR2 SVGEGT. CDR3 sequence: CASSPVGTEAFF. Here the CDR3 DNA reads TGTGCCAGCAGTCCGGTGGGCACTGAAGCTTTCTTT.

The J gene is TRBJ2-7, the V gene TRBV20-1; the match to TRBD2 covers 7 bases. The J call may be in error: the DNA end matches TRBJ2-1 better. CDR3 length equals 15 residues. Germline assignment: CDR1 DFQATT and CDR2 SNEGSKA (reference sequence). CDR3 loop: CSATMGEGQVNEQFF. CDR3 in DNA: TGCAGCGCCACAATGGGGGAGGGCCAAGTTAATGAGCAGTTCTTC.

This clonotype was seen a handful of times. This chain links TRBV7-9 with TRBJ2-5; D ambiguous. The J call may be in error: the DNA end matches TRBJ2-1 better. The germline V gene has CDR1 SEHNR and CDR2 FQNEAQ (reference sequence). The CDR3 is 14 residues long. The CDR3: CASSLGGPWERQFF. The CDR3 DNA sequence: TGTGCCAGCAGCTTAGGGGGTCCGTGGGAACGGCAGTTCTTC.

This clonotype has more than one count but fewer than ten. This chain connects TRBV27 to TRBJ1-1; no definite D call. The germline V and J ends were trimmed by 6 bases and 1 base, with 12 bases remaining between them. Germline V CDR1 and CDR2: MNHEY, SMNVEV (reference sequence). The CDR3 extends over 14 amino acids. CDR3 DNA: TGTGCCAGCAGCCTAACTCTAACGAACACTGAAGCTTTCTTT. It translates to CASSLTLTNTEAFF.

This chain uses TRBV9 with TRBJ2-5; 8 nucleotides match TRBD1. TRBJ2-7 matches the DNA end more closely, so the J call is doubtful. The CDR3 spans 15 residues. Per germline, CDR1 SGDLS and CDR2 YYNGEE. The CDR3 bases are TGTGCCAGCAGCGCCGACAGGGGTGCATCCTACGAGCAGTACTTC. Translated, it gives CASSADRGASYEQYF.

The chain combines TRBV3-1 with TRBJ2-4; 9 bases agree with TRBD2. The CDR3 runs 15 residues. The germline CDR1 and CDR2 sequences are LGHDT and YNNKEL (reference sequence). Trimming removed 4 bases from V and 3 bases from J; junction bases left unmatched: 4. The CDR3 nucleotides read TGTGCCAGCAGCCGAGCAGCGGGGGGCAAAAACATTCAGTACTTC. As protein: CASSRAAGGKNIQYF.